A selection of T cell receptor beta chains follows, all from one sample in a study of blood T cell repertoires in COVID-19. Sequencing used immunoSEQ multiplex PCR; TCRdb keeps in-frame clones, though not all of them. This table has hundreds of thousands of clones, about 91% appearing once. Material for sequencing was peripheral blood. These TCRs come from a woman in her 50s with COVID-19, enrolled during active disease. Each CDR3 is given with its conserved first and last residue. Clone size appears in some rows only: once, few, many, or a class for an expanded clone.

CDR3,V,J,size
CASRSGGAYGYTF,TRBV27,TRBJ1-2,-
CASSEHWSSEQYF,TRBV6-1,TRBJ2-7,-
CATSSTGGNEQFF,TRBV24-1,TRBJ2-1,-
CASSSNLAKNIQYF,TRBV6-5,TRBJ2-4,-
CASTRPGGADTQYF,TRBV6-5,TRBJ2-3,-
CASRPGTGGGGELFF,TRBV27,TRBJ2-2,-
CASTLDNFNYGYTF,TRBV5-4,TRBJ1-2,-
CASAGDTNTGELFF,TRBV28,TRBJ2-2,-
CASKERGGAQETQYF,TRBV2,TRBJ2-5,-
CASRGTMNTGELFF,TRBV10-1,TRBJ2-2,once
CASSPGLNEKLFF,TRBV4-1,TRBJ1-4,-
CASSVDRGWNTGELFF,TRBV9,TRBJ2-2,-
CASSVRPAGLNEQFF,TRBV6-2/TRBV6-3,TRBJ2-1,-
CASMGLAGGRGADTQYF,TRBV5-1,TRBJ2-3,-
CASSPGTDTDTQYF,TRBV18,TRBJ2-3,once
CASSMNRQGRGYGYTF,TRBV19,TRBJ1-2,-
CASSPGGLAPTGELFF,TRBV7-9,TRBJ2-2,-
CASRPLGGNNYEQYF,TRBV11-2,TRBJ2-7,-
CASSLRLGEGGGYTF,TRBV5-1,TRBJ1-2,-
CASSRTAAFGGANVLTF,TRBV3-1/TRBV3-2,TRBJ2-6,once
CASSERGGHRDTIYF,TRBV6-1,TRBJ1-3,-
CASSYSGLAGVYNEQFF,TRBV6-2/TRBV6-3,TRBJ2-1,few
CASTPYLGAPEAFF,TRBV5-4,TRBJ1-1,-
CASSQRARSPYEQYF,TRBV4-1,TRBJ2-7,-
CASSILPQGNEQFF,TRBV27,TRBJ2-1,-
CASSFDKFEAFF,TRBV5-1,TRBJ1-1,few
CASSQGQATGELFF,TRBV4-1,TRBJ2-2,-
CATGSRGGETQYF,TRBV10-3,TRBJ2-5,-